The source of this TCR beta chain is a study of Ad26.COV2.S vaccination and SARS-CoV-2 variants (dated by TCRdb to the early 2020s). About the full investigation: Vaccine-arm donors came from COV1001, a multicentre, randomized, double-blind, placebo-controlled phase I-IIa trial of Ad26.COV2.S in healthy adults. Ad26.COV2.S was administered intramuscularly at a dose of 5x10^10 or 1x10^11 viral particles, either as one shot or as two shots given 56 days apart. The specificity and breadth of SARS-CoV-2-reactive T cell receptors after Ad26.COV2.S vaccination were assessed by TCRbeta repertoire sequencing. The TCR-sequenced set comprised approximately 30 samples: around 20 Ad26.COV2.S vaccine recipients, 5 placebo recipients and 8 SARS-CoV-2 convalescent individuals. Trial participants were randomized into five groups of five: low-dose or high-dose Ad26.COV2.S given once or twice, or placebo on both occasions. Throughout the experiments and outcome assessment, investigators stayed blinded to trial group allocation. Broad study findings and their caveats: It was noted by the authors that total T cell responses may have been underestimated by the TCR breadth and depth analyses. Substantial breadth of spike-specific CD8+ and CD4+ T cell responses was reported after vaccination. The study was not powered for comparison of responses between vaccine doses or regimens. Vaccine and placebo recipients had similar non-spike TCR breadth, a finding consistent with the vaccine containing only spike. Ad26.COV2.S recipients had higher spike-specific TCR breadth than placebo recipients (P = 0.0014).

The germline ends are 11 bases apart after V is trimmed by 1 base and J by 5 bases. The germline V gene specifies MRHNA as CDR1 and SNTAGT as CDR2. The CDR3 has 15 amino acids, counting the end cysteine and phenylalanine. Here the CDR3 DNA is all that survives: 45 bases in frame from base 1. With regard to this clone: Its recognized antigen is unknown. Per-nucleotide qualities are absent, and no much larger clonotype sits a single base away.

The immunoSEQ Assay was the method used to sequence TCRbeta CDR3 regions. After extraction, genomic DNA underwent amplification by bias-controlled multiplex PCR, followed by high-throughput sequencing. The published analysis was carried out like this. To quantify the absolute abundance of each unique TCRbeta CDR3 region, sequences were collapsed and filtered. T cell fraction was estimated by normalizing TCRbeta template counts to usable DNA, with usable DNA measured through amplification of reference genes found in all nucleated cells. Repertoire TCRs were annotated as SARS-CoV-2-specific when V gene, CDR3 amino acid sequence and J gene were exactly matched to a known reactive TCR set. MIRA supplied the reference SARS-CoV-2 TCR set, which was filtered for enrichment in COVID-19-positive ImmuneCODE repertoires so that public or cross-reactive TCRs were removed. Based on the MIRA antigens, annotated TCRs were further analysed at the level of specific ORF or position within ORF. Breadth was defined as the number of annotated unique rearrangements divided by the total number of unique productive rearrangements, and depth was defined as the summed frequency of the annotated unique rearrangements. Two-sided Wilcoxon rank-sum tests were used to compare TCR breadth between groups. TCRdb took this table from immuneACCESS and kept in-frame rearrangements with V and J called. Such tables lack part of the clones; where checked against another copy, unresolved V genes explain under half of the gap, and the rest is unexplained. D and trimming were read from the DNA, whereas the V and J calls and clone size are those reported in that table. This sample holds about 400,000 clones; about 85% were observed only once. The ten largest clonotypes hold 3% to 4.5% of the sample.

This sample's treatment or condition label indicates: 15 to 20 received Ad26.COV2.S at low or high dose, single or two shots; 5 received placebo; per-sample allocation not given. Repertoires of vaccine and placebo recipients were sequenced from samples collected on day 63 after the first injection. In Cohort 1b, around 23 adults aged 18-55 years were enrolled at a single site in Boston, USA, between 29 July and 7 August 2020. Ad26.COV2.S was a replication-incompetent adenovirus type 26 vector that expressed a prefusion-stabilized SARS-CoV-2 spike protein derived from the original Wuhan strain. Material: peripheral blood, obtained in a trial of Ad26.COV2.S vaccine versus placebo. The V and J segments used are TRBV6-4 and TRBJ2-2; too little of a D gene remains to name it. This TCR derives from a person aged 18-65 years who received the Ad26.COV2.S COVID-19 vaccine or a placebo. The DNA is TGTGCCAGCAGTGACTACCCGGGTCGGACCGGGGAGCTGTTTTTT. Translated, it gives CASSDYPGRTGELFF.